The rows below give T cell receptor beta chains drawn from one sample of a study of cytomegalovirus exposure and HLA in healthy donors. Some clones are missing from TCRdb's copy, which holds only in-frame ones; the method was immunoSEQ multiplex PCR. The sample lists about 200,000 clones; 70% to 85% were seen once. Sequenced: PBMCs. The receptors were sampled from a woman aged 25-40 years in good health and CMV-seropositive. CDR3s include the opening cysteine and the closing phenylalanine or tryptophan. D genes are given only for firm matches. Only part of the rows carry a size: once, few, many, or a class if the clone is expanded.

j_call v_call d_call clone_size cdr3_aa cdr3_nt
TRBJ2-1 TRBV2 TRBD2 NA CASSPLGEGAYNEQFF TGTGCCAGCAGTCCCCTGGGGGAGGGAGCTTACAATGAGCAGTTCTTC
TRBJ2-1 TRBV6-1 NA NA CASSEAWGDWGNEQFF TGTGCCAGCAGTGAAGCGTGGGGGGATTGGGGCAATGAGCAGTTCTTC
TRBJ1-2 TRBV14 NA once CASSQGGPGYTF TGTGCCAGCAGCCAAGGCGGCCCGGGCTACACCTTC
TRBJ2-1 TRBV7-9 NA NA CASSFSSGRDRYNEQFF TGTGCCAGCAGCTTTTCTTCAGGACGGGATCGCTACAATGAGCAGTTCTTC
TRBJ2-5 TRBV2 NA NA CASSYTSTETQYF TGTGCCAGCAGTTACACTAGCACGGAGACCCAGTACTTC
TRBJ2-4 TRBV20-1 NA few CSAWGENIQYF TGCAGTGCCTGGGGGGAAAACATTCAGTACTTC
TRBJ1-3 TRBV28 NA NA CASRGGTTGNTIYF TGTGCCAGCAGGGGGGGGACCACTGGAAACACCATATATTTT
TRBJ1-2 TRBV19 NA NA CASTAPGEPNYGYTF TGTGCCAGTACAGCCCCAGGCGAACCTAACTATGGCTACACCTTC
TRBJ1-2 TRBV5-1 TRBD1 NA CASSLAGTGVVGDGYTF TGCGCCAGCAGCTTGGCCGGGACAGGGGTTGTTGGCGATGGCTACACCTTC
TRBJ2-7 TRBV6-6 TRBD2 NA CASSYSIAGGGEQYF TGTGCCAGCAGTTACAGTATAGCGGGAGGCGGCGAGCAGTACTTC
TRBJ2-7 TRBV9 TRBD2 NA CASSVGGGSQNYEQYF TGTGCCAGCAGCGTAGGGGGAGGGTCGCAAAACTACGAGCAGTACTTC
TRBJ1-2 TRBV7-2 NA NA CASSPGPQGNYGYTF TGTGCCAGCTCACCGGGCCCTCAGGGAAACTATGGCTACACCTTC
TRBJ1-1 TRBV20-1 NA NA CSAPRQPEAFF TGCAGTGCTCCCCGACAGCCTGAAGCTTTCTTT
TRBJ2-7 TRBV27 TRBD2 NA CASSPTSGRAEF TGTGCCAGCAGCCCCACTAGCGGGAGGGCCGAATTC
TRBJ2-1 TRBV15 TRBD2 NA CATSRDWTSGTIAGMNEQFF TGTGCCACCAGCAGAGATTGGACTAGCGGGACTATTGCGGGAATGAATGAGCAGTTCTTC
TRBJ2-7 TRBV28 NA NA CASTPRGKEQYF TGTGCCAGCACCCCCCGAGGGAAGGAGCAGTACTTC
TRBJ1-4 TRBV9 NA NA CASSVALGGPREKLFF TGTGCCAGCAGCGTAGCTTTGGGGGGGCCACGTGAAAAACTGTTTTTT
TRBJ2-7 TRBV18 TRBD2 NA CASSPSGRYEQYF TGTGCCAGCTCACCGAGCGGGAGGTACGAGCAGTACTTC
TRBJ2-1 TRBV5-4 TRBD2 NA CASSPFSGRNSYNEQFF TGTGCCAGCAGCCCTTTTAGCGGGAGGAACTCCTACAATGAGCAGTTCTTC
TRBJ2-7 TRBV6-5 TRBD2 NA CASSPRTSGAYEQYF TGTGCCAGCAGTCCCCGGACTAGCGGAGCATACGAGCAGTACTTC
TRBJ2-2 TRBV18 NA NA CASSTGTPNTGELFF TGTGCCAGCTCAACCGGGACACCGAACACCGGGGAGCTGTTTTTT
TRBJ1-1 TRBV25-1 NA NA CASSEPGSPEAFF TGTGCCAGCAGTGAACCCGGGAGCCCTGAAGCTTTCTTT
TRBJ2-5 TRBV5-1 TRBD1 NA CASSPPAGQGGSETQYF TGCGCCAGCAGCCCACCTGCCGGACAGGGAGGTTCGGAGACCCAGTACTTC
TRBJ1-5 TRBV27 NA few CASSFRGSNQPQHF TGTGCCAGCAGCTTCAGGGGTAGCAATCAGCCCCAGCATTTT
TRBJ2-2 TRBV7-7 NA NA CASSPIDGTGELFF TGTGCTAGCAGCCCGATCGACGGGACCGGGGAGCTGTTTTTT
TRBJ2-1 TRBV29-1 NA once CSAPGSPLSYNEQFF TGCAGCGCCCCGGGTTCTCCCCTCTCCTACAATGAGCAGTTCTTC
TRBJ1-2 TRBV5-6 TRBD1 NA CASSADRGLGKGYTF TGTGCCAGCAGCGCCGACAGGGGGTTAGGGAAGGGCTACACCTTC
TRBJ1-5 TRBV7-2 TRBD1 NA CASSLGSGRGLEQPQHF TGTGCCAGCAGCTTAGGGTCCGGCAGGGGGCTAGAACAGCCCCAGCATTTT
TRBJ1-5 TRBV6-1 NA NA CASSPSRGNNQPQHF TGTGCCAGCAGCCCCTCCAGGGGTAACAATCAGCCCCAGCATTTT
TRBJ1-1 TRBV29-1 NA NA CSVVWRSEAFF TGCAGCGTCGTCTGGAGGTCTGAAGCTTTCTTT
TRBJ2-2 TRBV11-2 NA NA CASSLGTSLRTGELFF TGTGCCAGCAGCTTAGGGACATCGCTGAGGACCGGGGAGCTGTTTTTT
TRBJ1-1 TRBV5-4 NA NA CASSSPVNTEAFF TGTGCCAGCAGCTCTCCAGTGAACACTGAAGCTTTCTTT
TRBJ2-1 TRBV9 NA once CASNPEPSYNEQFF TGTGCCAGCAACCCGGAGCCTTCCTACAATGAGCAGTTCTTC
TRBJ1-1 TRBV25-1 NA NA CASSEAGVVGAFF TGTGCCAGCAGTGAGGCAGGGGTAGTAGGAGCTTTCTTT
TRBJ2-2 TRBV27 TRBD1 NA CASSPQGARGELFF TGTGCCAGCAGCCCACAGGGGGCCAGGGGGGAGCTGTTTTTT
TRBJ1-1 TRBV18 NA NA CASSPLQNTEAFF TGTGCCAGCTCACCACTCCAGAACACTGAAGCTTTCTTT
TRBJ2-1 TRBV7-2 TRBD1 NA CASSQGASSYNEQFF TGTGCCAGCAGCCAGGGGGCAAGCTCCTACAATGAGCAGTTCTTC
TRBJ2-3 TRBV6-5 NA once CASRWGTTSTDTQYF TGTGCCAGCAGGTGGGGGACAACGAGCACAGATACGCAGTATTTT
TRBJ2-2 TRBV6-4 NA NA CASSESAGHTGELFF TGTGCCAGCAGTGAGTCGGCAGGCCACACCGGGGAGCTGTTTTTT
TRBJ1-2 TRBV2 NA few CATSSYGYTF TGTGCCACATCGAGCTATGGCTACACCTTC
TRBJ1-2 TRBV27 NA NA CASSLIGGINYGYTF TGTGCCAGCAGTTTGATAGGGGGAATTAACTATGGCTACACCTTC
TRBJ1-1 TRBV15 NA NA CATSRDLGFKATAEAFF TGTGCCACCAGCAGAGATCTCGGATTCAAAGCGACCGCTGAAGCTTTCTTT
TRBJ2-3 TRBV2 NA few CASSIGLRDTQYF TGTGCCAGCAGTATAGGACTAAGAGATACGCAGTATTTT